Given below is one TCR beta chain in context. V shed 3 bases, J shed 4 bases, and the junction held 12 bases outside the gene matches. Germline lookup yields CDR1 LGHDT and CDR2 YNNKEL (reference sequence). This CDR3 has 17 residues. This record comes from a study of blood T cell repertoires in COVID-19. The repertoire was sequenced with immunoSEQ multiplex PCR; TCRdb's copy has only in-frame clones and lacks some. Among around 160,000 clones, approximately 83% were seen once, and the ten largest hold about an eighth. The rearrangement links TRBV3-1 (or the pseudogene TRBV3-2) to TRBJ2-1; 7 nucleotides align to TRBD2. The source of this sequence is a woman in her sixties or seventies who had recovered from COVID-19. Input material: PBMCs or T cells enriched from blood (not recorded which). CDR3 sequence reads: CASSHSGLAAFYNEQFF. CDR3 nucleotides: TGTGCCAGCAGCCATTCCGGCCTAGCGGCCTTTTACAATGAGCAGTTCTTC.